The rows below give T cell receptor beta chains drawn from one sample of a study of blood T cell repertoires in COVID-19. The protocol was immunoSEQ multiplex PCR, while the TCRdb copy is restricted to in-frame clones and leaves out a portion. The repertoire has about 260,000 clones, roughly 86% of them found once; the top ten carry over 0.55%. Sequenced input: peripheral blood. The origin of the receptors is a human donor in a cohort sampled during active COVID-19. Both conserved end residues are trimmed from each CDR3. D genes are given only for firm matches. Size is stated for part of the rows, as once, few or many counts, or as a class when the clone is expanded.

D gene: .
V gene: TRBV7-7
J gene: TRBJ1-4
clone size: .
CDR3 protein: AVGGETNEKLF

D gene: TRBD1
V gene: TRBV6-5
J gene: TRBJ2-7
clone size: .
CDR3 protein: ATQAWDRTYEQY

D gene: .
V gene: TRBV6-5
J gene: TRBJ2-7
clone size: .
CDR3 protein: ASSYSKQGPY

D gene: .
V gene: TRBV7-9
J gene: TRBJ2-1
clone size: few
CDR3 protein: ASSQLMWGGHNEQF

D gene: TRBD1
V gene: TRBV27
J gene: TRBJ2-6
clone size: .
CDR3 protein: ASGMAPGRGHSGANVLT

D gene: .
V gene: TRBV6-5
J gene: TRBJ2-3
clone size: .
CDR3 protein: ASSYSYPGGTDTQY

D gene: .
V gene: TRBV19
J gene: TRBJ2-7
clone size: .
CDR3 protein: ASSIVGGLRDEQY

D gene: .
V gene: TRBV4-2
J gene: TRBJ1-1
clone size: .
CDR3 protein: ASNRDGRTEAF

D gene: .
V gene: TRBV25-1
J gene: TRBJ1-1
clone size: .
CDR3 protein: ASSEPSVNTEAF

D gene: .
V gene: TRBV7-9
J gene: TRBJ2-7
clone size: .
CDR3 protein: ASRPGASQAYEQY

D gene: .
V gene: TRBV27
J gene: TRBJ2-7
clone size: .
CDR3 protein: ASSSGRATHEQY

D gene: .
V gene: TRBV6-5
J gene: TRBJ1-5
clone size: .
CDR3 protein: ASSRVSHQPQH

D gene: .
V gene: TRBV7-9
J gene: TRBJ1-2
clone size: few
CDR3 protein: ASSLVADYGYT

D gene: .
V gene: TRBV20-1
J gene: TRBJ1-5
clone size: .
CDR3 protein: SASRPPGPQH

D gene: .
V gene: TRBV9
J gene: TRBJ1-1
clone size: .
CDR3 protein: ASSVGTGDTEAF

D gene: TRBD1
V gene: TRBV7-9
J gene: TRBJ1-3
clone size: .
CDR3 protein: ASSLTPRRTGVGNTIY

D gene: TRBD1
V gene: TRBV4-2
J gene: TRBJ1-1
clone size: few
CDR3 protein: ASSQGTGENTEAF

D gene: .
V gene: TRBV20-1
J gene: TRBJ1-1
clone size: .
CDR3 protein: SAPVREKAF

D gene: TRBD2
V gene: TRBV6-5
J gene: TRBJ2-1
clone size: once
CDR3 protein: ASSQRELYNEQF

D gene: TRBD1
V gene: TRBV9
J gene: TRBJ2-7
clone size: .
CDR3 protein: ASSVGTGGHEQY

D gene: .
V gene: TRBV30
J gene: TRBJ2-7
clone size: .
CDR3 protein: AWEDRRYYEQY

D gene: .
V gene: TRBV11-3
J gene: TRBJ2-7
clone size: .
CDR3 protein: ASGNRETYEQY

D gene: .
V gene: TRBV11-2
J gene: TRBJ1-1
clone size: .
CDR3 protein: ASSLDRGETEAF

D gene: .
V gene: TRBV25-1
J gene: TRBJ1-2
clone size: .
CDR3 protein: ASSEYSGIGGYT

D gene: TRBD2
V gene: TRBV6-2/TRBV6-3
J gene: TRBJ2-2
clone size: .
CDR3 protein: ASSGGLASNTGELF

D gene: .
V gene: TRBV27
J gene: TRBJ1-3
clone size: .
CDR3 protein: ASSPRGSGNTIY

D gene: TRBD1
V gene: TRBV7-6
J gene: TRBJ2-2
clone size: once
CDR3 protein: ASSLSVGTGAGELF